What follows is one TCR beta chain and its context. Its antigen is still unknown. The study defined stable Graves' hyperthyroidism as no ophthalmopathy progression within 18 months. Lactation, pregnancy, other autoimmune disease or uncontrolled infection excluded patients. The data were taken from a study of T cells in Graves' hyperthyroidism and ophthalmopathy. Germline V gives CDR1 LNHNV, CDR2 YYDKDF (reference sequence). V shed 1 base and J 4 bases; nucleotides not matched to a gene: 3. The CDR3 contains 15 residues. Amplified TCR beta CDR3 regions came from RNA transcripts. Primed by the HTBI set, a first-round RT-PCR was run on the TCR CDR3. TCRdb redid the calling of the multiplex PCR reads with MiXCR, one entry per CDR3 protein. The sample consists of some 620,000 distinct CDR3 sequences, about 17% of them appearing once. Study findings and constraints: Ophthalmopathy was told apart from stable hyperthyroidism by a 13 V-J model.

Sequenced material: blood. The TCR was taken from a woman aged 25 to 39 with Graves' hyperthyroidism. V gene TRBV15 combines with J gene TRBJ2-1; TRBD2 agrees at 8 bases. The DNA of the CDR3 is TGTGCCACCAGCAGAGGGGGACTAGGGTACAATGAGCAGTTCTTC. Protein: CATSRGGLGYNEQFF.